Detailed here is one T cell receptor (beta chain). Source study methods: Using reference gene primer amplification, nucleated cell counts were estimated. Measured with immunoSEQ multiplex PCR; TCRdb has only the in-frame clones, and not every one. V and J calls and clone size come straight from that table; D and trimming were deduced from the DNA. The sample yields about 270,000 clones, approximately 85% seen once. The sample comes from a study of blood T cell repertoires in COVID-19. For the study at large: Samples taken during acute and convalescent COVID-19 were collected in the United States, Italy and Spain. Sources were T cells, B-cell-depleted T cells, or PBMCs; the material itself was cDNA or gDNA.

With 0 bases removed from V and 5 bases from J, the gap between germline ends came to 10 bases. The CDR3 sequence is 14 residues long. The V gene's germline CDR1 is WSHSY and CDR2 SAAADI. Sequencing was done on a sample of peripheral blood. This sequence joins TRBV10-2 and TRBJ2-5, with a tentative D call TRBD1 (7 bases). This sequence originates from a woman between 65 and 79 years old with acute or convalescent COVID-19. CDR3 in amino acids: CASSESAGGETQYF. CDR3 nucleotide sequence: TGCGCCAGCAGTGAGTCAGCAGGGGGGGAGACCCAGTACTTC.